The next 5 T cell receptor beta chains were all read from a single sample in a study of CD8 T cells in ankylosing spondylitis. Using its own MiXCR run on the 5' RACE reads, TCRdb lists one record per CDR3 protein. Of 290,000 or so distinct CDR3 sequences detected, about 20% appear once; the ten largest clones hold under 4%. The sample taken for sequencing was blood, either unsorted or a sorted T cell fraction (not recorded which). The receptors shown here come from a female donor with ankylosing spondylitis or in good health (not recorded which).

This clonotype showed up just a few times. The chain uses TRBV7-2 and TRBJ1-4, with 10 bases matching TRBD1. V was pared by 4 bases and J by 7 bases, with 18 bases of the junction left unmatched. Germline CDR1 reads SGHTA; CDR2 reads FQGNSA. CDR3 size: 19 residues. CDR3 protein: CASSSLPGQGPLLGEKLFF. CDR3 nucleotide sequence: TGTGCCAGCAGCTCTCTACCGGGACAGGGGCCCCTTTTAGGTGAAAAACTGTTTTTT.

The V and J genes are TRBV20-1 and TRBJ1-2; D is uncertain. Trimming shortened V by 4 bases and J by 4 bases, and 10 bases separated the two germline ends. The CDR3 spans 12 residues. The germline V gene has CDR1 DFQATT and CDR2 SNEGSKA (reference sequence). In DNA form, the CDR3 reads TGCAGTGCTATTCGGCCCCCCTATGGCTACACCTTC. It yields the protein CSAIRPPYGYTF.

The rearrangement joins TRBV20-1 to TRBJ1-1, with 10 bases lining up with TRBD1. V shed 1 base, J shed 7 bases, and the junction held 9 bases outside the gene matches. The CDR3 consists of 15 residues. Germline CDR1 and CDR2: DFQATT and SNEGSKA (reference sequence). In DNA form, the CDR3 reads TGCAGTGCTAGAGCCCCCCCGGACAGGGGGGGTGAAGCTTTCTTT. Protein sequence: CSARAPPDRGGEAFF.

This clonotype appeared once. This chain links TRBV24-1 with TRBJ1-1; D ambiguous. CDR3 length: 12 residues. V was pared by 7 bases and J by 5 bases, with 10 bases between. Germline V gene data show CDR1 as KGHDR and CDR2 as SFDVKD. The CDR3 nucleotides are TGTGCCACCAGCTTGCAAAGGACTGAAGCTTTCTTT. This gives the protein CATSLQRTEAFF.

The chain carries TRBV7-9 and TRBJ2-1, with 9 nucleotides matching TRBD2. The length of the CDR3 is 16 residues. V lost 5 bases to trimming and J lost 9 bases; unmatched junction nucleotides: 14. The germline CDR1 and CDR2 sequences are SEHNR and FQNEAQ (reference sequence). The CDR3 DNA is TGTGCCAGCAGCCTTAGCGGGAGTTCGAGGGGGGGTGAGCAGTTCTTC. It codes for CASSLSGSSRGGEQFF.